A single sample is the source of the 5 T cell receptor beta chains below, sequenced in a study of glioma-infiltrating T cells (dated by TCRdb to between 2015 and 2016). The run used an Illumina MiSeq. The iRepertoire nested amplicon-rescue multiplex PCR (arm-PCR) platform was used to amplify TCR alpha and beta CDR3 regions from RNA. Through fastp at Q25 and MiXCR, TCRdb rebuilt clones from the public reads, retaining in-frame beta chains. One record per CDR3 amino acid sequence lists the most common genes and DNA. For this sample the table gives about 93,000 distinct CDR3 sequences, of which roughly 37% were detected only once. 35% to 40% of the sample comes from the top ten. Input material: glioma tissue, nonneoplastic brain tissue, or PBMCs (not recorded which). The receptors originated from a human donor with low-grade glioma or glioblastoma, undergoing nonglioma brain surgery, or in good health (not recorded which).

This clonotype showed up many times. This sequence joins TRBV19 and TRBJ1-5; 8 bases agree with TRBD1. This CDR3 region has 13 residues. Per germline, CDR1 LNHDA and CDR2 SQIVND (reference sequence). Trimming cost V 6 bases and J 7 bases; bases outside gene matches: 5. The CDR3 loop is CASSQTGDQPQHF. The CDR3 DNA reads TGTGCCAGTAGCCAGACAGGGGACCAGCCCCAGCATTTT.

This clonotype was observed at least ten times. Since a much larger clone is just one base distant, this may be a read error. V is TRBV7-2 and J is TRBJ2-1; 8 nucleotides line up with TRBD2. Germline values: CDR1 SGHTA, CDR2 FQGNSA. CDR3 size: 14 residues. In DNA form, the CDR3 reads TGTGCCAGCGGCTTAGTACTAGCGGCCAATGAGCAGTTCTTC. Its protein product is CASGLVLAANEQFF.

In its sample, this clonotype was seen many times. The chain joins TRBV6-1 to TRBJ1-1, with TRBD1 matching 8 bases. CDR1 is MNHNS and CDR2 is SASEGT in the germline V gene. Trimming at V came to 0 bases and at J to 0 bases, leaving 6 bases not matched to a gene. This CDR3 is 17 amino acids long. The CDR3 sequence: CASSEATGEVMNTEAFF. CDR3 DNA sequence: TGTGCCAGCAGTGAAGCGACAGGGGAGGTGATGAACACTGAAGCTTTCTTT.

Many counts were recorded for this clonotype. V gene TRBV4-1 combines with J gene TRBJ1-1; D gene ambiguous. The germline CDR1 and CDR2 sequences are MGHRA and YSYEKL. V dropped 4 bases and J dropped 5 bases, with 14 bases sitting between them. The CDR3 is 14 residues long. The CDR3 here is CASSPPLRETEAFF. DNA for the CDR3: TGCGCCAGCAGCCCTCCCCTTAGGGAGACTGAAGCTTTCTTT.

On this clonotype: The germline gene is not matched at one end of the junction; a read error may be the cause. The chain has TRBV20-1 and TRBJ1-5; no definite D call. CDR3 length: 14 amino acids. Germline lookup yields CDR1 DFQATT and CDR2 SNEGSKA (reference sequence). CDR3 amino acids: CSARSGYSDQPQHF. As DNA, the CDR3 is TGCAGTGCGAGGTCGGGTTATAGCGATCAGCCCCAGCATTTT.